This T cell receptor (beta chain) is from a study of regulatory T cells in long-lasting Graves disease. Study in general: Patients newly diagnosed with Graves' had been on antithyroid drugs for under 3 months.

This clonotype was found many times. Its target is not known. The V and J ends lost 3 bases and 5 bases respectively, with 9 bases between them. Germline V gene lookup returns CDR1 KGHDR and CDR2 SFDVKD. CDR3 length: 13 amino acids. Time point indicated: newly diagnosed GD, antithyroid drugs for less than 3 months. There was RNA extracted from PBMCs, and the TCR library was made from it. Peripheral blood, 8.5 to 10 milliliters per patient, was collected in EDTA tubes. Researchers made TCR beta libraries by using iRepertoire HTBI primers and running Arm-PCR on CDR3 regions. TCRdb used MiXCR to reprocess the multiplex PCR reads, holding one entry per CDR3 protein. In the table there are about 380,000 distinct CDR3 sequences, around 16% of which are singletons. The study's findings and limits: Persistent disease showed a preference for TRBV28, TRBJ1-2 and TRBJ2-5.

The chain recombines TRBV24-1 with TRBJ1-2; possible D gene TRBD1, 5 bases. The sample consisted of peripheral blood mononuclear cells (PBMCs), taken at new diagnosis, from a patient treated with antithyroid drugs. This receptor was identified in a female donor with Graves disease. CDR3: CATSDAGQYGYTF. CDR3 bases: TGTGCCACCAGTGATGCTGGACAATATGGCTACACCTTC.